A single sample is the source of the 25 T cell receptor beta chains below, sequenced in a study of human T cells and chemical hapten exposure. TCRdb independently ran MiXCR on the RACE reads; one entry per CDR3 protein. Here the sample spans approximately 80,000 distinct CDR3 sequences, 10% being singletons. Time point noted: patch test 2, 6 weeks after DPC sensitization. Treatment defined: therapeutic diphenylcyclopropenone sensitization with weekly scalp DPC. Sequenced here: whole blood, sampled in connection with sensitization to the hapten diphenylcyclopropenone (DPC). The receptors come from a woman aged 25 to 39 with alopecia areata. Some clones in this sample may be carry-over from other donors' samples.

This clonotype was seen ten or more times. The chain couples TRBV10-3 to TRBJ1-4; D gene ambiguous. Germline V gene data show CDR1 as ENHRY and CDR2 as SYGVKD. V shed 3 bases and J shed 5 bases, with 7 bases lying between them. This CDR3 has 13 amino acids. The CDR3 here is CAISDTVNEKLFF. The CDR3 nucleotides are TGTGCCATCAGTGACACAGTAAATGAAAAACTGTTTTTT.

This clonotype was counted at least ten times. V usage is TRBV5-4 and J usage is TRBJ2-7, with TRBD1 as a possible D gene (6 bases). Germline-derived CDR1 and CDR2 are SGHNT and YYREEE (reference sequence). This CDR3 spans 14 amino acids. V gave up 2 bases and J gave up 2 bases, with 11 bases separating them. The CDR3 DNA follows: TGTGCCAGCAGCTTAGGGGGAGAAACCTACGAGCAGTACTTC. Protein product: CASSLGGETYEQYF. Looking up the rest from reference TRBV5-4 and TRBJ2-7 gives the full variable domain: ETGVTQSPTHLIKTRGQQVTLRCSSQSGHNTVSWYQQALGQGPQFIFQYYREEENGRGNFPPRFSGLQFPNYSSELNVNALELDDSALYLCASSLGGETYEQYFGPGTRLTVT.

V usage is TRBV28 and J usage is TRBJ2-6; D uncertain. Germline V lookup: CDR1 MDHEN, CDR2 SYDVKM. V lost 5 bases, J lost 1 base, and 6 bases lay in between. The CDR3 extends over 14 amino acids. CDR3 coding DNA: TGTGCCAGCAGTGCACCGTCTGGGGCCAACGTCCTGACTTTC. Amino acids: CASSAPSGANVLTF.

This clonotype appeared a few times. The chain couples TRBV20-1 to TRBJ2-1; a possible D gene is TRBD1 (6 bases). Germline V gene lookup returns CDR1 DFQATT and CDR2 SNEGSKA (reference sequence). Trimming shortened V by 1 base and J by 3 bases, and 19 bases separated the two germline ends. This CDR3 comprises 17 residues. The CDR3 DNA reads TGCAGTGCTAGAGCGGTTGGACAGACGATAGACTACAATGAGCAGTTCTTC. Its protein is CSARAVGQTIDYNEQFF.

The J gene is TRBJ2-3, the V gene TRBV3-1, with D possibly matching TRBD1 (6 bases). The CDR3 extends over 17 amino acids. CDR1 and CDR2 from the germline V gene are LGHDT and YNNKEL (reference sequence). V was shortened by 0 bases and J by 1 base, with 14 bases between the two germline ends. The DNA for the CDR3 is TGTGCCAGCAGCCAAGATTCGGTTGGGGGCGGCACAGATACGCAGTATTTT. It codes for CASSQDSVGGGTDTQYF.

This chain connects TRBV5-1 to TRBJ1-4; D perhaps matches TRBD1 (6 bases). This CDR3 comprises 15 residues. CDR1 is SGHRS and CDR2 is YFSETQ in the germline V gene. Trimming took 4 bases from V and 8 from J, leaving 18 bases between them. The CDR3 loop is CASSPGIGGYEKLFF. The CDR3, as DNA: TGCGCCAGCAGCCCCGGGATCGGGGGCTACGAAAAACTGTTTTTT.

This clonotype was detected many times. This chain joins TRBV3-1 and TRBJ2-7; possible D gene TRBD2, 5 bases. Germline CDR1 LGHDT, CDR2 YNNKEL (reference sequence). CDR3 length: 13 residues. V lost 2 bases and J lost 2, with 7 bases in between. CDR3 region: CASSQLATYEQYF. CDR3 nucleotide sequence: TGTGCCAGCAGCCAACTAGCCACCTACGAGCAGTACTTC.

This clonotype was recorded many times. V gene TRBV27 combines with J gene TRBJ1-2; D is possibly TRBD1 (6 bases). This CDR3 contains 13 residues. Germline V gene data show CDR1 as MNHEY and CDR2 as SMNVEV (reference sequence). The V and J ends lost 4 bases and 0 bases respectively, with 6 bases between them. The CDR3 loop reads CASSWTANYGYTF. The CDR3 nucleotides are TGTGCCAGCAGTTGGACAGCTAACTATGGCTACACCTTC.

This clonotype has a count of ten or more. The rearrangement joins TRBV29-1 to TRBJ2-1; TRBD2 agrees at 12 bases. This CDR3 comprises 18 residues. Germline trimming cut 2 bases from V and 2 bases from J; bases unmatched to any gene: 10. Germline-derived CDR1 and CDR2 are SQVTM and ANQGSEA. CDR3 in DNA: TGCAGCGTTGAATATCTAGCGGGAGGGCTAGCTCCCTACAATGAGCAGTTCTTC. Amino acids: CSVEYLAGGLAPYNEQFF.

The CDR3 bases are TGTGCCAGCAGCTGGACAGTCTATGGCTACACCTTC. Translation: CASSWTVYGYTF. The rearrangement links TRBV7-2 to TRBJ1-2, with a possible D match to TRBD1 (6 bases). With 4 bases removed from V and 4 bases from J, the gap between germline ends came to 7 bases. The CDR3 totals 12 residues. Germline V CDR1 and CDR2: SGHTA, FQGNSA.

This clonotype was seen at least ten times. The chain joins TRBV24-1 to TRBJ2-5, with 9 nucleotides matching TRBD2. V lost 3 bases to trimming and J lost 5 bases; unmatched junction nucleotides: 6. The CDR3 has 15 residues. CDR1 KGHDR and CDR2 SFDVKD come from the germline V gene. In DNA, the CDR3 is TGTGCCACCAGTGATACGACTAGCGGAAGGGAGACCCAGTACTTC. Its translation: CATSDTTSGRETQYF.

The sample holds many counts of this clonotype. V is TRBV23-1 and J is TRBJ2-1; D perhaps matches TRBD2 (5 bases). TRBV23-1 is an ORF, with its function uncertain. Between the trimmed V and J ends, which lost 7 bases and 6 bases, there was a span of 19 bases. The CDR3 runs 15 residues. The CDR3 is CASTRLAIRGNEQFF. For the CDR3, the DNA is TGCGCCAGCACCCGACTGGCAATCCGGGGCAATGAGCAGTTCTTC.

The V and J genes are TRBV4-2 and TRBJ1-4; a possible D gene is TRBD1 (5 bases). CDR1 and CDR2 (germline): LGHNA, YNFKEQ. The CDR3 extends over 14 amino acids. The V and J ends lost 4 bases and 5 bases respectively, with 11 bases between them. CDR3: CASSRLWGNEKLFF. The CDR3 bases are TGTGCCAGCAGCCGGTTATGGGGGAATGAAAAACTGTTTTTT.

This clonotype has ten or more counts. The chain combines TRBV6-5 with TRBJ2-3; D might be TRBD1 or TRBD2, each matching 6 bases. Germline assignment: CDR1 MNHEY and CDR2 SVGAGI. The CDR3 has 16 amino acids. The V and J ends lost 0 bases and 1 base respectively, with 11 bases between them. In nucleotides, the CDR3 is TGTGCCAGCAGTTACTCACAGGGACTCGGCACAGATACGCAGTATTTT. Its protein is CASSYSQGLGTDTQYF.

This clonotype was seen many times. The rearrangement links TRBV18 to TRBJ1-4; a weak D match, TRBD1 (6 bases). This CDR3 spans 15 amino acids. Germline V gene data show CDR1 as KGHSH and CDR2 as LQKENI. V lost 1 base to trimming and J lost 8 bases, with 14 bases between them. The CDR3 is CASSPRPGTKEKLFF. CDR3 DNA: TGTGCCAGCTCACCACGGCCAGGGACAAAGGAAAAACTGTTTTTT.

There are many counts of this clonotype. J is TRBJ2-3 and V is TRBV24-1; 10 bases map to TRBD1. The CDR3 covers 15 residues. The germline gives CDR1 KGHDR, CDR2 SFDVKD. V lost 5 bases and J lost 3; bases outside the gene matches: 4. This CDR3 is CATSVDRGRTDTQYF. The CDR3 DNA follows: TGTGCCACCAGTGTTGACAGGGGGCGGACAGATACGCAGTATTTT.

Within the sample, this clonotype is medium-sized. The rearrangement uses TRBV29-1 and TRBJ2-1; D may be TRBD1 or TRBD2 (5 bases each). Between the trimmed V and J ends, which lost 1 base and 8 bases, there was a span of 18 bases. This CDR3 spans 15 amino acids. Germline CDR1 and CDR2: SQVTM and ANQGSEA. CDR3 protein: CSVEVGDHWWDEQFF. Written as DNA, the CDR3 is TGCAGCGTTGAAGTTGGGGACCACTGGTGGGATGAGCAGTTCTTC.

This clonotype was detected many times. The CDR3 spells CASSAGQLNTEAFF. DNA for the CDR3: TGTGCCAGCAGTGCTGGGCAGTTAAACACTGAAGCTTTCTTT. The chain combines TRBV2 with TRBJ1-1; the D is unclear. Trimming left V 4 bases short and J 2 bases short, with 11 bases between. This CDR3 has 14 residues. Germline V lookup: CDR1 SNHLY, CDR2 FYNNEI.

The rearrangement uses TRBV7-9 and TRBJ2-3; TRBD2 might be the D (6 bases). There are 15 residues in the CDR3. Trimming pared 1 base from V and 0 bases from J, leaving 8 bases between. Germline CDR1 SEHNR, CDR2 FQNEAQ (reference sequence). CDR3 amino acids: CASSLVSGSTDTQYF. The CDR3 bases are TGTGCCAGCAGCTTAGTTAGCGGCAGCACAGATACGCAGTATTTT.

This chain connects TRBV10-3 to TRBJ1-2; TRBD1 matches 7 bases. Germline V CDR1 and CDR2: ENHRY, SYGVKD. The CDR3 has 12 amino acids. J was trimmed by 4 bases and V by 4 bases; bases with no gene match: 0. This CDR3 is CAISGDSYGYTF. CDR3 coding DNA: TGTGCCATCAGTGGGGACAGCTATGGCTACACCTTC.

The V gene is TRBV20-1, the J gene TRBJ2-1, with 11 bases lining up with TRBD2. The CDR3 loop spans 14 amino acids. CDR1 and CDR2 (germline): DFQATT, SNEGSKA (reference sequence). Trimming removed 4 bases from V and 6 bases from J; junction bases left unmatched: 5. CDR3 DNA: TGCAGTGCTAACGGTCTAGCGGGGGGCAATGAGCAGTTCTTC. Its translation: CSANGLAGGNEQFF.

This clonotype was recorded at least ten times. The V gene is TRBV5-4, the J gene TRBJ1-1; tentative D call: TRBD1 (5 bases). Germline V gene lookup returns CDR1 SGHNT and CDR2 YYREEE (reference sequence). With 2 bases removed from V and 0 bases from J, the gap between germline ends came to 8 bases. This CDR3 contains 14 residues. CDR3 coding DNA: TGTGCCAGCAGCTTTGACAGCTTGAACACTGAAGCTTTCTTT. It translates to CASSFDSLNTEAFF.

This clonotype was seen at least ten times. The gene calls are TRBV12-3 or TRBV12-4 and TRBJ1-2; 7 bases agree with TRBD1. This CDR3 is 13 amino acids long. The ends lost 7 bases at V and 4 bases at J; junction bases unmatched: 6. The DNA for the CDR3 is TGTGCCAGCACCCCGGGACAGACCTATGGCTACACCTTC. This sequence encodes CASTPGQTYGYTF.

This clonotype has just a few counts. This rearrangement joins TRBV7-2 to TRBJ2-3; D unclear. The V gene lost 5 bases and the J gene lost 8 bases, with 8 bases spanning the gap. Germline V lookup: CDR1 SGHTA, CDR2 FQGNSA. CDR3 length equals 11 residues. The CDR3 coding sequence is TGTGCCAGCAGCGGAATAGGTACGCAGTATTTT. Protein sequence: CASSGIGTQYF.

This clonotype was seen many times. This chain connects TRBV20-1 to TRBJ2-5, with TRBD2 as a possible D gene (6 bases). This CDR3 region has 13 residues. From germline, CDR1 is DFQATT and CDR2 SNEGSKA (reference sequence). Trimming removed 5 bases at V and 5 bases at J, with 15 bases between. CDR3 sequence reads: CSAFRGGGETQYF. CDR3 nucleotides: TGCAGTGCTTTCCGGGGAGGCGGCGAGACCCAGTACTTC.